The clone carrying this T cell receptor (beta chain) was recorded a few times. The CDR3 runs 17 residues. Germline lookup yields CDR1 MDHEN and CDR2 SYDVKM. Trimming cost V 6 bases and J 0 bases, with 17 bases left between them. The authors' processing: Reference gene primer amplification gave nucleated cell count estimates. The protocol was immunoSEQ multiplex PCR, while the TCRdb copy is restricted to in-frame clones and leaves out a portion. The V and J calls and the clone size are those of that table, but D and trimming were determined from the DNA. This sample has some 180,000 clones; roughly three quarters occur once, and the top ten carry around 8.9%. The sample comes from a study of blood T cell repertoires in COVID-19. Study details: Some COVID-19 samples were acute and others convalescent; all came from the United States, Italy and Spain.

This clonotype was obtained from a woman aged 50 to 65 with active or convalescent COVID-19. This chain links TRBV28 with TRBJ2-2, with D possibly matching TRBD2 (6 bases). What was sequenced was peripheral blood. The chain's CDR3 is CASSPQAGRANTGELFF. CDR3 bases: TGTGCCAGCAGCCCCCAGGCGGGAAGGGCGAACACCGGGGAGCTGTTTTTT. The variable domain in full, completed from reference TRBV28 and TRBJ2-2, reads DVKVTQSSRYLVKRTGEKVFLECVQDMDHENMFWYRQDPGLGLRLIYFSYDVKMKEKGDIPEGYSVSREKKERFSLILESASTNQTSMYLCASSPQAGRANTGELFFGEGSRLTVL.